This is a list of T cell receptor beta chains from one sample in a study of T cells after yellow fever vaccination. MiXCR, run by TCRdb on the 5' RACE reads, gives a single entry per CDR3 protein. This table has about 340,000 distinct CDR3 sequences, about 9.5% appearing once. Sequencing was performed on PBMCs, taken on the day of the first yellow fever vaccination. The receptors shown here come from a man aged 18 to 30 who received the YFV17D yellow fever vaccine. CDR3s include the opening cysteine and the closing phenylalanine or tryptophan. D genes are given only for firm matches. The size entry is marked missing in some rows and otherwise reads once, few, many or a size class.

TRBJ2-1	TRBV5-1	.	.	CASSLSLGTNDNEQFF	TGCGCCAGCAGCTTGTCATTGGGGACAAACGACAATGAGCAGTTCTTC
TRBJ1-4	TRBV4-3	.	.	CASSQEHGRTNEKLFF	TGCGCCAGCAGCCAAGAACACGGCCGAACTAATGAAAAACTGTTTTTT
TRBJ2-5	TRBV7-2	.	.	CASSPGWVETQYF	TGTGCCAGCAGCCCCGGGTGGGTAGAGACCCAGTACTTC
TRBJ1-6	TRBV7-6	few	.	CASSWGRVDSPLHF	TGTGCCAGCAGCTGGGGCAGGGTTGATTCACCCCTCCACTTT
TRBJ1-5	TRBV4-3	.	.	CASSQDQWGPQPQHF	TGCGCCAGCAGCCAAGATCAATGGGGTCCTCAGCCCCAGCATTTT
TRBJ2-5	TRBV6-5	.	.	CASSSVAGAETQYF	TGTGCCAGCAGTTCGGTCGCAGGGGCAGAGACCCAGTACTTC
TRBJ1-6	TRBV6-5	few	.	CASSYMGRPYNSPLHF	TGTGCCAGCAGTTACATGGGACGCCCATATAATTCACCCCTCCACTTT
TRBJ1-2	TRBV6-2/TRBV6-3	.	.	CASTTGRQGYTF	TGTGCCAGCACAACAGGACGACAGGGCTACACCTTC
TRBJ1-6	TRBV12-3/TRBV12-4	few	TRBD1	CASTWGDRDSPLHF	TGTGCCAGCACTTGGGGGGACAGGGATTCACCCCTCCACTTT
TRBJ1-5	TRBV6-1	.	TRBD1	CASSDHRGTSNQPQHF	TGTGCCAGCAGTGACCACAGGGGGACGAGCAATCAGCCCCAGCATTTT
TRBJ2-2	TRBV7-8	few	.	CASSLESGRVTGELFF	TGTGCCAGCAGCTTAGAGTCCGGCAGGGTAACCGGGGAGCTGTTTTTT
TRBJ1-2	TRBV7-2	few	.	CASSLIKRDPSTF	TGTGCCAGCAGTCTTATTAAGCGGGACCCTTCGACCTTC
TRBJ1-1	TRBV27	few	.	CASGAGVNTEAFF	TGTGCCAGCGGGGCAGGGGTGAACACTGAAGCTTTCTTT
TRBJ1-1	TRBV10-3	.	.	CAISESLGANTEAFF	TGTGCCATCAGTGAGTCTTTGGGCGCGAACACTGAAGCTTTCTTT
TRBJ2-3	TRBV5-1	.	TRBD2	CASSLPSGGADTQYF	TGCGCCAGCAGCTTGCCTAGCGGGGGTGCAGATACGCAGTATTTT
TRBJ2-1	TRBV4-1	many	TRBD2	CASSQGPAAGGNEQFF	TGCGCCAGCAGCCAAGGCCCGGCAGCGGGGGGCAATGAGCAGTTCTTC
TRBJ1-3	TRBV29-1	.	TRBD1	CSVEAMYRDRGNTIYF	TGCAGCGTTGAAGCGATGTACCGGGACAGGGGTAACACCATATATTTT
TRBJ1-2	TRBV5-1	.	.	CASSLSGGVHGYTF	TGCGCCAGCAGTTTGTCAGGAGGAGTTCATGGCTACACCTTC
TRBJ2-5	TRBV3-1	.	TRBD1	CASSQTGDLQETQYF	TGTGCCAGCAGCCAAACAGGGGACCTCCAAGAGACCCAGTACTTC
TRBJ1-1	TRBV20-1	few	.	CSARGQMNTEAFF	TGCAGTGCTAGGGGCCAGATGAACACTGAAGCTTTCTTT
TRBJ2-3	TRBV4-3	many	.	CASSQDKPPTDTQYF	TGCGCCAGCAGCCAAGACAAGCCCCCCACAGATACGCAGTATTTT
TRBJ2-3	TRBV12-3/TRBV12-4	few	.	CASSSPLSRVGDTQYF	TGTGCCAGCAGTTCCCCTCTGTCGCGGGTGGGGGATACGCAGTATTTT
TRBJ1-2	TRBV9	.	.	CASSVVGGGSDYGYTF	TGTGCCAGCAGCGTAGTCGGCGGCGGTTCGGACTATGGCTACACCTTC
TRBJ2-1	TRBV5-1	.	.	CASSEQGGYNEQFF	TGCGCCAGCTCCGAGCAGGGCGGCTACAATGAGCAGTTCTTC
TRBJ2-3	TRBV7-9	few	TRBD2	CASSHPSGVTQYF	TGTGCCAGCAGCCACCCTAGCGGGGTTACGCAGTATTTT
TRBJ1-2	TRBV12-3/TRBV12-4	.	.	CASSPLASLYGYTF	TGTGCCAGCAGTCCTTTGGCCTCCCTCTATGGCTACACCTTC
TRBJ1-4	TRBV7-2	.	.	CASSPGPVNEKLFF	TGTGCCAGCAGCCCCGGGCCAGTTAATGAAAAACTGTTTTTT
TRBJ2-1	TRBV27	many	TRBD2	CASRGLAGGYSYNEQFF	TGTGCCAGCAGGGGACTAGCGGGGGGCTACTCCTACAATGAGCAGTTCTTC
TRBJ1-2	TRBV7-9	few	.	CASSLVGGDGYTF	TGTGCCAGCAGCTTAGTAGGGGGTGATGGCTACACCTTC
TRBJ1-5	TRBV20-1	.	.	CSARAQGVRNQPQHF	TGCAGTGCTAGAGCACAGGGAGTGAGAAATCAGCCCCAGCATTTT
TRBJ2-2	TRBV12-3/TRBV12-4	.	.	CASSLEHMNTGELFF	TGTGCCAGCAGTTTAGAACATATGAACACCGGGGAGCTGTTTTTT
TRBJ2-5	TRBV7-7	many	.	CASSINRGETQYF	TGTGCCAGCAGCATCAACCGGGGCGAGACCCAGTACTTC
TRBJ2-5	TRBV4-3	.	.	CASSPGFQYQETQYF	TGCGCCAGCAGCCCCGGCTTTCAGTACCAAGAGACCCAGTACTTC
TRBJ2-1	TRBV27	.	TRBD2	CASSLSGVAGGSEQFF	TGTGCCAGCAGTTTATCGGGGGTAGCGGGGGGGAGTGAGCAGTTCTTC
TRBJ2-5	TRBV7-8	few	.	CASSPDVGGAWETQYF	TGTGCCAGCAGCCCAGATGTGGGGGGGGCCTGGGAGACCCAGTACTTC
TRBJ2-3	TRBV7-8	.	.	CASSFAGPTDTQYF	TGTGCCAGCAGCTTCGCGGGACCCACAGATACGCAGTATTTT
TRBJ2-2	TRBV20-1	.	.	CSVPGENTGELFF	TGCAGTGTCCCAGGGGAGAACACCGGGGAGCTGTTTTTT